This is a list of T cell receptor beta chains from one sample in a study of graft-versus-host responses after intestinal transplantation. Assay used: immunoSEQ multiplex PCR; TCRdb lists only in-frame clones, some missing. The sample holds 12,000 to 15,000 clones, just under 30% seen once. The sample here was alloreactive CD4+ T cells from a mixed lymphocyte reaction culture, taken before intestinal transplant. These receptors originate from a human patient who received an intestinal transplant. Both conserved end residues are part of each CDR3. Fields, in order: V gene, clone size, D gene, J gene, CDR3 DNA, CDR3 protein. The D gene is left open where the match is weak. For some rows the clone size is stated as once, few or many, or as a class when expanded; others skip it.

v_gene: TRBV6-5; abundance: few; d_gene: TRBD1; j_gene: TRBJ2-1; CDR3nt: TGTGCCGGCTCCGGGACAGGGGCCTACAATGAGCAGTTCTTC; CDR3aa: CAGSGTGAYNEQFF
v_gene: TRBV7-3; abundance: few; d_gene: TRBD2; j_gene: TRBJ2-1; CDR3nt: TGTGCCAGCAGCTTAGGGAGGGCGGGAGGCTTCTACAATGAGCAGTTCTTC; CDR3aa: CASSLGRAGGFYNEQFF
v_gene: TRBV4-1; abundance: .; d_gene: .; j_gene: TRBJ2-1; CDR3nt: TGCGCCAGCAGCCAAGAGGGCCAAAGAATCTCCTACAATGAGCAGTTCTTC; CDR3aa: CASSQEGQRISYNEQFF
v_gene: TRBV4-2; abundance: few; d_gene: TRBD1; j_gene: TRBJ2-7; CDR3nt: TGTGCCAGCAGCGTTAGACAGGGGGCTTCCTACGAGCAGTACTTC; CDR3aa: CASSVRQGASYEQYF
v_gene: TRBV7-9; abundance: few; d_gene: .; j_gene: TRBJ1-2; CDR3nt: TGTGCCAGCAGCACAGGGTTTTCTAACTATGGCTACACCTTC; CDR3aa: CASSTGFSNYGYTF
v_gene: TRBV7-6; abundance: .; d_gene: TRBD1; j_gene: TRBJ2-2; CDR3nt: TGTGCCAGCGGAATAACACAGGGGGAGTTGAACACCGGGGAGCTGTTTTTT; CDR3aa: CASGITQGELNTGELFF
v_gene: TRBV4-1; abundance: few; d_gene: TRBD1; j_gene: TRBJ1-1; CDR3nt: TGCGCCAGCAGCCAAGTCCTGAGCCACAGGGGTATGAACACTGAAGCTTTCTTT; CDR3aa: CASSQVLSHRGMNTEAFF
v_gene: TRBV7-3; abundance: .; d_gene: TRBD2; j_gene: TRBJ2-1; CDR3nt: TGTGCCAGCAGCCCGACAAGGGGGACTAGCGGGGGATTTTACAATGAGCAGTTCTTC; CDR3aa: CASSPTRGTSGGFYNEQFF
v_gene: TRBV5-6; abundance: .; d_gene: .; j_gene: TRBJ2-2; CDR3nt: TGTGCCAGCAGCTTGGCACTGGGAAACACCGGGGAGCTGTTTTTT; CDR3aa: CASSLALGNTGELFF
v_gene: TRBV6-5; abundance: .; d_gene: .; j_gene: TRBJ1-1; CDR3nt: TGTGCCAGCAGTGTCAGGGTGAACACTGAAGCTTTCTTT; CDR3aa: CASSVRVNTEAFF
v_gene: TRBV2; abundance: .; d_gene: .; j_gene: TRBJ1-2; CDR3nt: TGTGCCAGGACCCCCCAATTAGACAGCTATGGCTACACCTTC; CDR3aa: CARTPQLDSYGYTF
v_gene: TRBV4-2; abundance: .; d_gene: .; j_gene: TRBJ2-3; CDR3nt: TGTGCCAGCAGCCAGCGGGATACGCAGTATTTT; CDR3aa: CASSQRDTQYF
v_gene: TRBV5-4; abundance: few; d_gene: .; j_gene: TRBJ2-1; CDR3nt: TGTGCCAGCAGCTTGGGGGGGCGGGAGAGAATCAATGAGCAGTTCTTC; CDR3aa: CASSLGGRERINEQFF
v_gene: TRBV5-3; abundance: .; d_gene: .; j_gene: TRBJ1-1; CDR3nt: TGTGCCAGCAGTCGCGACAGGCTCAACACTGAAGCTTTCTTT; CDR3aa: CASSRDRLNTEAFF
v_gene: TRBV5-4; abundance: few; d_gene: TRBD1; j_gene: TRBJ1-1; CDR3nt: TGTGCCAGCAGCGCCGACAGGGGAAGAAAGGGCACTGAAGCTTTCTTT; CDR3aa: CASSADRGRKGTEAFF
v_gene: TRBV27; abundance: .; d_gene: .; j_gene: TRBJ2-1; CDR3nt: TGTGCCAGCAGTTTAGATTTACAGGCAAACTCCTACAATGAGCAGTTCTTC; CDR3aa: CASSLDLQANSYNEQFF
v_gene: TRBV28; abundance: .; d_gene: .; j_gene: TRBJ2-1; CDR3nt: TGTGCCAGCAGTTCTAGAGGCAATGAGCAGTTCTTC; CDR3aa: CASSSRGNEQFF